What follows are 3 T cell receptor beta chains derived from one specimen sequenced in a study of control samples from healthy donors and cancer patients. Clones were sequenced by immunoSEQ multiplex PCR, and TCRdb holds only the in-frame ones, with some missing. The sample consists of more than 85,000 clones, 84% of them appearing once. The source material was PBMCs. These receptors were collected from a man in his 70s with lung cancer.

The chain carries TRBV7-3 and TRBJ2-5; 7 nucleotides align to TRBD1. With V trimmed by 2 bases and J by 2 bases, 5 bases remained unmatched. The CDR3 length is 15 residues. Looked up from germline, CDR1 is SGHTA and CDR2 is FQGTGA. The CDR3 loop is CASSLLGTDQETQYF. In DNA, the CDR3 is TGTGCCAGCAGCTTATTAGGGACAGATCAAGAGACCCAGTACTTC.

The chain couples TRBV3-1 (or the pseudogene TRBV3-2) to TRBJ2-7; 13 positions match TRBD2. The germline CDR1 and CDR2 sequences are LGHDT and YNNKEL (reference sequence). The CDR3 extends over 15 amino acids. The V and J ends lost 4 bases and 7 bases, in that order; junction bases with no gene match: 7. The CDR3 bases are TGTGCCAGCAGCCGGGGGACTAGCGGGATGGGGGAGCAGTACTTC. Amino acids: CASSRGTSGMGEQYF.

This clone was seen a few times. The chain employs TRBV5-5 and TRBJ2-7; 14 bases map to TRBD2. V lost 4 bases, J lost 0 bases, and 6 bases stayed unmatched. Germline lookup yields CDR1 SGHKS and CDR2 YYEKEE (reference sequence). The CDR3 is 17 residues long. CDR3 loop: CASSPGLAGVSSYEQYF. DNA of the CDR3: TGTGCCAGCAGCCCGGGACTAGCGGGGGTGAGCTCCTACGAGCAGTACTTC.